Presented here are 29 T cell receptor beta chains from one specimen sequenced in a study of T cells in Graves' hyperthyroidism and ophthalmopathy. Amplified TCR beta CDR3 regions derived from RNA transcripts. Using the HTBI primer set, a first-round RT-PCR was run on the TCR CDR3. TCRdb reprocessed the multiplex PCR reads via MiXCR and lists one record per CDR3 protein. The sample consists of 470,000 or so distinct CDR3 sequences, more than 20% of them appearing once. The specimen was blood. The source of these receptors is a man aged 18 to 35 with Graves' hyperthyroidism.

This rearrangement joins TRBV7-2 to TRBJ1-5; D not resolved. The CDR3 covers 14 residues. The ends were cut back, 3 bases at V and 7 bases at J, with 13 bases in the middle. Looked up from germline, CDR1 is SGHTA and CDR2 is FQGNSA. The DNA for the CDR3 is TGTGCCAGCAGCTTTGGCCCCATAGGGCAGCCCCAGCATTTT. It encodes CASSFGPIGQPQHF.

This clonotype has at least ten counts. The CDR3 DNA is TGTGCCACCAGCAGTTTACCCTACCAAGAGACCCAGTACTTC. Translated: CATSSLPYQETQYF. The chain couples TRBV15 to TRBJ2-5; D is ambiguous. Trimming took off 3 bases at V and 0 bases at J, with 8 bases between the two ends. Looked up from germline, CDR1 is LNHNV and CDR2 is YYDKDF (reference sequence). This CDR3 spans 14 amino acids.

The chain joins TRBV9 to TRBJ1-3, with D hard to call. Trimming left V 1 base short and J 1 base short, with 12 bases between. The germline V gene encodes CDR1 SGDLS and CDR2 YYNGEE. There are 16 residues in the CDR3. CDR3 DNA: TGTGCCAGCAGCGTACAGCCACTCCAATCTGGAAACACCATATATTTT. Translated, it gives CASSVQPLQSGNTIYF. The whole variable domain, filled in from reference TRBV9 and TRBJ1-3, reads DSGVTQTPKHLITATGQRVTLRCSPRSGDLSVYWYQQSLDQGLQFLIQYYNGEERAKGNILERFSAQQFPDLHSELNLSSLELGDSALYFCASSVQPLQSGNTIYFGEGSWLTVV.

The V and J genes are TRBV29-1 and TRBJ2-7; 7 bases agree with TRBD2. The ends lost 4 bases at V and 2 bases at J; junction bases unmatched: 11. The CDR3 contains 15 residues. Germline V gene sequence: CDR1 SQVTM, CDR2 ANQGSEA. For the CDR3, the DNA is TGCAGCGTTGTGGAAGCGGGGCTCGGGGCCTACGAGCAGTACTTC. Its translation: CSVVEAGLGAYEQYF.

This clonotype was seen many times. This chain connects TRBV3-1 to TRBJ2-5; weak D call: TRBD1 (5 bases). In germline, CDR1 is LGHDT, CDR2 YNNKEL (reference sequence). CDR3 length equals 12 residues. Trimming left V 3 bases short and J 5 bases short, with 7 bases between. CDR3 DNA sequence: TGTGCCAGCAGCCAGAACAGGGAGACCCAGTACTTC. This codes for CASSQNRETQYF.

The table lists this clonotype with many counts. This rearrangement joins TRBV2 to TRBJ1-1, with D tentatively TRBD1 (5 bases). The germline V gene encodes CDR1 SNHLY and CDR2 FYNNEI. V was shortened by 9 bases and J by 4 bases, with 18 bases between the two germline ends. CDR3 length: 14 residues. CDR3 sequence reads: CASLRGALGTEAFF. For the CDR3, the DNA is TGTGCCAGTCTCCGAGGGGCTTTGGGCACTGAAGCTTTCTTT.

This clonotype was seen many times. This chain links TRBV28 with TRBJ2-7; D perhaps matches TRBD1 (5 bases). Germline CDR1 and CDR2: MDHEN and SYDVKM. The CDR3 contains 15 residues. Trimming removed 3 bases from V and 0 bases from J, with 12 bases in between. CDR3 sequence (DNA): TGTGCCAGCAGTTTCACAGGCCGACCCTCCTACGAGCAGTACTTC. This encodes CASSFTGRPSYEQYF.

This clonotype came up many times. The V and J genes are TRBV11-3 and TRBJ1-1; a weak D match, TRBD1 (5 bases). The CDR3 has 17 residues. The germline V and J ends were trimmed by 1 base and 4 bases, with 19 bases remaining between them. Germline lookup yields CDR1 SGHNT and CDR2 YENEEA. CDR3: CASSLVPFREGRTEAFF. The CDR3 bases are TGTGCCAGCAGCTTAGTCCCGTTCAGGGAGGGCCGCACTGAAGCTTTCTTT.

The table lists this clonotype with many counts. J is TRBJ2-7 and V is TRBV7-2; D is possibly TRBD1 (5 bases). CDR1 SGHTA and CDR2 FQGNSA come from the germline V gene. Trimming took 1 base from V and 1 from J, leaving 8 bases between them. The CDR3 is 14 amino acids. For the CDR3, the DNA is TGTGCCAGCAGCTTAGACAGGTGGTCCTACGAGCAGTACTTC. As protein: CASSLDRWSYEQYF.

This clonotype has ten or more counts. V gene TRBV28 combines with J gene TRBJ1-2; a possible D gene is TRBD1 (6 bases). This CDR3 region has 17 residues. V lost 5 bases to trimming and J lost 2 bases, with 21 bases between them. Germline V gives CDR1 MDHEN, CDR2 SYDVKM. CDR3 protein: CASSQFILRGSNYGYTF. DNA of the CDR3: TGTGCCAGCAGTCAATTTATCCTCAGGGGTTCCAACTATGGCTACACCTTC.

This clonotype was detected many times. The chain uses TRBV11-1 and TRBJ1-2; D may be TRBD1 (5 bases). V dropped 2 bases and J dropped 0 bases, with 16 bases sitting between them. The CDR3 covers 17 residues. CDR1 is SGHAT and CDR2 is FQDESV in the germline V gene (reference sequence). For the CDR3, the DNA is TGTGCCAGCAGCTTACGTCCGCCCCAAGGGGCTAACTATGGCTACACCTTC. This sequence encodes CASSLRPPQGANYGYTF.

This clonotype was observed many times. This chain uses TRBV12-3 or TRBV12-4 with TRBJ1-2; 7 bases match TRBD1. Unmatched junction bases numbered 15, after V lost 6 bases and J lost 8 bases. The CDR3 runs to 15 residues. CDR3 sequence reads: CASRPGTGVLGGYTF. The CDR3 DNA reads TGTGCCAGCAGACCGGGTACAGGGGTTTTGGGCGGCTACACCTTC.

This clonotype has at least ten counts. The chain is built from TRBV12-3 or TRBV12-4 and TRBJ1-2; D unclear. Trimming stripped 3 bases from V and 8 bases from J, with 16 bases between. This CDR3 spans 14 amino acids. Written as DNA, the CDR3 is TGTGCCAGCAGTTTCGGGCAGTGGCAAAGCGGCTACACCTTC. Amino acid sequence: CASSFGQWQSGYTF.

The chain uses TRBV12-3 or TRBV12-4 and TRBJ2-5; perhaps D is TRBD1 or TRBD2 (5 bases each). The length of the CDR3 is 15 residues. The V gene lost 5 bases and the J gene lost 4 bases, with 17 bases spanning the gap. As DNA, the CDR3 is TGTGCCAGCAGTCCGGGGACCATTGGTGGAGAGACCCAGTACTTC. As protein: CASSPGTIGGETQYF.

Ten or more counts support this clonotype. J is TRBJ2-7 and V is TRBV12-3 or TRBV12-4; no firm D call. V was pared by 2 bases and J by 4 bases, with 12 bases between. The CDR3 length is 14 residues. The CDR3 nucleotides are TGTGCCAGCAGTTTACGGGCAGCCCTATACGAGCAGTACTTC. It specifies CASSLRAALYEQYF.

Many counts were recorded for this clonotype. The rearrangement links TRBV11-2 to TRBJ1-2, with D perhaps matching TRBD1 (6 bases). V lost 3 bases to trimming and J lost 8 bases, with 16 bases between them. Germline CDR1 is SGHAT and CDR2 is FQNNGV. The CDR3 covers 14 residues. CDR3 nucleotide sequence: TGTGCCAGCAGCTTGGGGGACACACCCCTAGGCTACACCTTC. This codes for CASSLGDTPLGYTF.

This clonotype was recorded at least ten times. This rearrangement joins TRBV4-1 to TRBJ1-1, with D unresolved. V lost 0 bases, J lost 2 bases, and 7 bases lay in between. The CDR3 is made up of 14 amino acids. The germline CDR1 and CDR2 sequences are MGHRA and YSYEKL. The CDR3 region is CASSQDKGNTEAFF. In nucleotides, the CDR3 is TGCGCCAGCAGCCAAGATAAGGGAAACACTGAAGCTTTCTTT.

The chain uses TRBV6-2 or TRBV6-3 and TRBJ2-5; no clear D. CDR1 and CDR2 (germline): MNHEY, SVGEGT. Deletions cut 7 bases from V and 2 bases from J, with 11 bases between. The CDR3 has 13 residues. The CDR3 spells CASKYRVQETQYF. In DNA, the CDR3 is TGTGCCAGCAAGTATCGGGTACAAGAGACCCAGTACTTC.

The chain is built from TRBV6-5 and TRBJ2-7; TRBD1 matches 11 bases. The germline V gene has CDR1 MNHEY and CDR2 SVGAGI. V dropped 2 bases and J dropped 2; count of bases not matched to a gene: 2. This CDR3 is built from 15 residues. The CDR3 nucleotides are TGTGCCAGCAGTTACGCGGGACAGGGGGCCTACGAGCAGTACTTC. As protein: CASSYAGQGAYEQYF.

The V call is TRBV9, the J call TRBJ1-2; possibly TRBD1 for D (6 bases). The CDR3 consists of 14 residues. Deletions cut 7 bases from V and 2 bases from J, with 15 bases between. Germline CDR1 reads SGDLS; CDR2 reads YYNGEE. Here the CDR3 reads CASGGARTNYGYTF. CDR3 DNA sequence: TGTGCCAGCGGGGGGGCACGGACCAACTATGGCTACACCTTC.

This clonotype was seen at least ten times. V gene TRBV12-3 or TRBV12-4 combines with J gene TRBJ1-2; D is undetermined. The CDR3 runs 13 residues. Trimming left V 4 bases short and J 3 bases short, with 9 bases between. The CDR3 DNA is TGTGCCAGCAGTTCCGGCCTCTACTATGGCTACACCTTC. It codes for CASSSGLYYGYTF.

This clonotype has a count of ten or more. This chain links TRBV12-3 or TRBV12-4 with TRBJ2-7; 7 bases align to TRBD2. V shed 3 bases and J 2 bases; nucleotides not matched to a gene: 13. This CDR3 is built from 17 residues. DNA of the CDR3: TGTGCCAGCAGTTTGGGGGGGTGGGGCGTCGAGCCCTACGAGCAGTACTTC. Translated: CASSLGGWGVEPYEQYF.

The chain is built from TRBV28 and TRBJ2-3, with 8 positions matching TRBD1. The CDR3 runs to 16 residues. The V and J ends lost 8 bases and 2 bases, in that order; junction bases with no gene match: 12. The germline CDR1 and CDR2 sequences are MDHEN and SYDVKM. The CDR3 sequence: CASPPRGQDYTDTQYF. The CDR3 DNA follows: TGTGCCAGCCCCCCCCGGGGACAGGACTACACAGATACGCAGTATTTT.

The gene calls are TRBV18 and TRBJ1-1, with D possibly TRBD1 on 6 matching bases. This CDR3 region has 16 residues. V was trimmed by 3 bases and J by 5 bases, leaving 19 bases between them. The germline V gene encodes CDR1 KGHSH and CDR2 LQKENI. CDR3 nucleotides: TGTGCCAGCTCACCTCTTCATGGACCGAGGGGGACTGAAGCTTTCTTT. Protein sequence: CASSPLHGPRGTEAFF.

Ten or more counts support this clonotype. The V call is TRBV7-2, the J call TRBJ1-1, with 8 bases matching TRBD1. CDR1 and CDR2 (germline): SGHTA, FQGNSA. This CDR3 contains 16 residues. V shed 4 bases and J 4 bases; nucleotides not matched to a gene: 11. CDR3 nucleotide sequence: TGTGCCAGCAGCTCCAGGACAGGGTTAATGATCACTGAAGCTTTCTTT. It encodes CASSSRTGLMITEAFF.

Regarding this clonotype: The DNA is left out, because the CDR3 cannot be placed on it with certainty; the CDR3 is given as TCRdb lists it. The chain is built from TRBV6-5 and TRBJ1-1; the tabulated D call, TRBD1, remains unverified against the DNA. Germline CDR1 and CDR2: MNHEY and SVGAGI. Ends included, the CDR3 has 16 residues. CDR3 protein: CASSYAPWGGGTEALF.

CDR3: CASTLTEPQHF. The CDR3 bases are TGTGCCAGCACCCTCACGGAGCCCCAGCATTTT. This chain links TRBV2 with TRBJ1-5; no reliable D call. Germline V gives CDR1 SNHLY, CDR2 FYNNEI. The CDR3 has 11 amino acids. V was clipped by 7 bases and J by 8 bases, with 9 bases between them.

The V call is TRBV20-1, the J call TRBJ1-1; 9 bases line up with TRBD1. The V segment lost 0 bases and the J segment 1 base; nucleotides outside the gene matches: 3. The V gene's germline CDR1 is DFQATT and CDR2 SNEGSKA (reference sequence). This CDR3 spans 15 amino acids. CDR3 DNA sequence: TGCAGTGCTAGAGACCCGACAGGGGGGAACACTGAAGCTTTCTTT. Amino acid sequence: CSARDPTGGNTEAFF.

V and J are TRBV28 and TRBJ1-5; TRBD1 might be the D (5 bases). Trimming took 3 bases from V and 3 from J, leaving 12 bases between them. Germline V lookup: CDR1 MDHEN, CDR2 SYDVKM. The CDR3 loop spans 15 amino acids. The CDR3 loop is CASSLRGVPNQPQHF. CDR3 DNA: TGTGCCAGCAGTTTGAGAGGGGTCCCCAATCAGCCCCAGCATTTT.